The present T cell receptor beta chain was sequenced within a study of T cell changes during pregnancy in multiple sclerosis. This clone was picked up a small number of times. Here immunoSEQ multiplex PCR was the method, and the copy in TCRdb shows in-frame clones only, minus some. The data show tens of thousands of clones, more than 90% seen once. The clonotype originates from a female donor with multiple sclerosis, enrolled in a pregnancy study. Sequenced material: peripheral blood, taken in the first trimester of pregnancy.

The chain's CDR3 is CASSSGSVGPQHF. DNA for the CDR3: TGTGCCAGCAGCTCCGGGTCCGTCGGGCCCCAGCATTTT. This chain connects TRBV5-6 to TRBJ1-5, with D uncertain. CDR1 and CDR2 from the germline V gene are SGHDT and YYEEEE. With 3 bases removed from V and 9 bases from J, the gap between germline ends came to 13 bases. The CDR3 is 13 residues long.